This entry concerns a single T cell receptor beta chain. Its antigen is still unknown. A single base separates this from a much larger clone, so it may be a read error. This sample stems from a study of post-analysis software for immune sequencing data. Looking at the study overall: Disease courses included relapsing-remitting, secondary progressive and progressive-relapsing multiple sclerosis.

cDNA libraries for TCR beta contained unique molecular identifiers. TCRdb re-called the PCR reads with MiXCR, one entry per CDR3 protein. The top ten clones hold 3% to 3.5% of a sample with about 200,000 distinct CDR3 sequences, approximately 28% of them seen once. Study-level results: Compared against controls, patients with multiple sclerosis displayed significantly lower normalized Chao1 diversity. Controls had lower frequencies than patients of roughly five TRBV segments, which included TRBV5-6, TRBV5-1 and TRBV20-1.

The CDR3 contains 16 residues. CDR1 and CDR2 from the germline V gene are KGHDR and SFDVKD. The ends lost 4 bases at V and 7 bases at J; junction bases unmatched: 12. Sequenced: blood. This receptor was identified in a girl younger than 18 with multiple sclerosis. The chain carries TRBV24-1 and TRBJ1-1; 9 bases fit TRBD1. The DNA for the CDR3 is TGTGCCACCAGTGAACGGACAGGGGACACCAACCTTGAAGCTTTCTTT. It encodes CATSERTGDTNLEAFF.